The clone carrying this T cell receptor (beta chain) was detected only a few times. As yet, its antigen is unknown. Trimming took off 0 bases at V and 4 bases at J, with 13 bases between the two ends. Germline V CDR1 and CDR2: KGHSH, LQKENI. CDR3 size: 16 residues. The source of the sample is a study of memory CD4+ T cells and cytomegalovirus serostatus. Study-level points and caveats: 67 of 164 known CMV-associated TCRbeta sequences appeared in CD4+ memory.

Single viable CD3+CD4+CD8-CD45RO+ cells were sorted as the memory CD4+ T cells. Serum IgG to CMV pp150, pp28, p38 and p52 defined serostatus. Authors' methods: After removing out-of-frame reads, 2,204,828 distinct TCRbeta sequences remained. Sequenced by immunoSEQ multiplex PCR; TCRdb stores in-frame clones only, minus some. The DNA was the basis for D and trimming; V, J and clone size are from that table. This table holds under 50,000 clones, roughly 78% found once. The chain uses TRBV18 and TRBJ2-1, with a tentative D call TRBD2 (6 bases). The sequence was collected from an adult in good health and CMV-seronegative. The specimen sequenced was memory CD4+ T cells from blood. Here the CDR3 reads CASSPPGGLGYNEQFF. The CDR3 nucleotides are TGTGCCAGCTCACCACCGGGGGGATTGGGGTACAATGAGCAGTTCTTC.